This T cell receptor (beta chain) was retrieved from a study of response to subunit inactivated influenza vaccine. Study observations and caveats: Authors suggested each seasonal influenza vaccination recruits few new T cells.

TCRdb re-analysed the RT-PCR reads in MiXCR, keeping a single row per CDR3 protein. The data show a few hundred thousand distinct CDR3 sequences, with 12% seen just once and 7.8% held by the top ten. This clonotype occurred a few times. Its antigen is not identified. Trimming cost V 6 bases and J 3 bases; bases outside gene matches: 16. Germline V CDR1 and CDR2: SGHAT, FQNNGV. The CDR3 is made up of 18 amino acids. The chain carries TRBV11-2 and TRBJ2-1; 8 bases map to TRBD2. This clonotype was sampled from a man in his fifties or sixties who received an inactivated influenza vaccine. The specimen was non-naive T cells sorted from PBMCs, collected approximately 15 days before vaccination. In DNA form, the CDR3 reads TGTGCCAGCAGAAGACAGTTACTAGCGGAGAGAGGCTACAATGAGCAGTTCTTC. This codes for CASRRQLLAERGYNEQFF.